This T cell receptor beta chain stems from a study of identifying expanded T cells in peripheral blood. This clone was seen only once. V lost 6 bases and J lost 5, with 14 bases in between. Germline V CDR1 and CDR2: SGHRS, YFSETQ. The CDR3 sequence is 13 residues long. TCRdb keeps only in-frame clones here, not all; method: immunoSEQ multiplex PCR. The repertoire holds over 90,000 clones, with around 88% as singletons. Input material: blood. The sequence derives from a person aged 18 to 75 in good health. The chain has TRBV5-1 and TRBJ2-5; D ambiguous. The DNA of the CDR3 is TGCGCCAGCACCGCCCTCACATGGGAGACCCAGTACTTC. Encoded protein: CASTALTWETQYF. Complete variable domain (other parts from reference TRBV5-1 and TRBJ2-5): KAGVTQTPRYLIKTRGQQVTLSCSPISGHRSVSWYQQTPGQGLQFLFEYFSETQRNKGNFPGRFSGRQFSNSRSEMNVSTLELGDSALYLCASTALTWETQYFGPGTRLLVL.